A single T cell receptor (beta chain) is shown here with its context. There are 15 residues in the CDR3. Germline V gene data show CDR1 as LNHNV and CDR2 as YYDKDF (reference sequence). The V gene lost 0 bases and the J gene lost 8 bases, with 16 bases spanning the gap. Library preparation (for TCRbeta) was performed with unique molecular identifiers. Each CDR3 protein gets one entry after TCRdb re-called the PCR reads with MiXCR. The repertoire consists of roughly 220,000 distinct CDR3 sequences, with more than 10% occurring once and the leading ten covering around 3%. The sample is drawn from a study of T-cell reconstitution after alpha-beta-depleted transplantation in children.

The receptor was isolated from a human donor who donated a stem cell graft to a child with acute lymphoblastic leukemia. The sample consisted of PBMCs from the stem cell graft donor, taken from the stem cell graft. The V and J genes are TRBV15 and TRBJ1-2; no reliable D call. The CDR3 DNA reads TGTGCCACCAGCAGAGATCGCGATCGAAAGCGAGGCTACACCTTC. Its protein product is CATSRDRDRKRGYTF.